The 28 T cell receptor beta chains below all came from one sample that was sequenced in a study of blood T cell repertoires in COVID-19. The protocol was immunoSEQ multiplex PCR, while the TCRdb copy is restricted to in-frame clones and leaves out a portion. The sample consists of just over 150,000 clones, 80% to 90% of them appearing once. Material: peripheral blood. The receptors derive from a woman aged 45-59 years with acute or convalescent COVID-19.

This sequence joins TRBV10-3 and TRBJ1-3; tentatively, D is TRBD1 (5 bases). Between the trimmed V and J ends, which lost 6 bases and 2 bases, there was a span of 11 bases. CDR3 size: 14 residues. The germline CDR1 and CDR2 sequences are ENHRY and SYGVKD. CDR3 DNA: TGTGCCATCAGCCCGGGACTCACTGGAAACACCATATATTTT. Translation: CAISPGLTGNTIYF.

The chain has TRBV10-1 and TRBJ2-1; D unclear. The germline V and J ends were trimmed by 5 bases and 0 bases, with 5 bases remaining between them. The CDR3 length is 13 residues. CDR1 WNHNN and CDR2 SYGVQD come from the germline V gene (reference sequence). The CDR3 sequence is CASSKSSYNEQFF. The CDR3 region has the DNA TGCGCCAGCAGTAAGAGCTCCTACAATGAGCAGTTCTTC.

This clone has a handful of counts. This sequence joins TRBV7-6 and TRBJ1-5; TRBD1 might be the D (6 bases). The CDR3 has 16 residues. Germline V gene lookup returns CDR1 SGHVS and CDR2 FNYEAQ. V lost 2 bases, J lost 6 bases, and 17 bases lay in between. This chain's CDR3 is CASSLTPWGQGQPQHF. The CDR3 region has the DNA TGTGCCAGCAGCTTAACCCCCTGGGGGCAGGGTCAGCCCCAGCATTTT.

The chain joins TRBV6-2 or TRBV6-3 to TRBJ2-5; 7 bases are a match to TRBD1. The ends lost 2 bases at V and 4 bases at J; junction bases unmatched: 7. The CDR3 extends over 15 amino acids. CDR1 and CDR2 (germline): MNHEY, SVGEGT. CDR3 residues: CASSYRQGRGETQYF. CDR3 in DNA: TGTGCCAGCAGTTACCGACAGGGACGGGGAGAGACCCAGTACTTC.

The chain uses TRBV18 and TRBJ2-6; no definite D call. CDR3 length equals 16 residues. The V end lost 2 bases, the J end lost 1 base, and 9 bases lay between the germline ends. Germline CDR1 KGHSH, CDR2 LQKENI. CDR3 in amino acids: CASSPSDNSGANVLTF. In DNA, the CDR3 is TGTGCCAGCTCACCATCCGACAATTCTGGGGCCAACGTCCTGACTTTC.

The V gene is TRBV7-2, the J gene TRBJ1-4; 9 bases are shared with TRBD1. The germline CDR1 and CDR2 sequences are SGHTA and FQGNSA. This CDR3 contains 14 residues. Losses at the gene ends were 5 bases for V and 7 bases for J; bases not matched to a gene: 5. The CDR3 loop is CASSNRDRAEKLFF. As DNA, the CDR3 is TGTGCCAGCAGCAACCGGGACAGGGCTGAAAAACTGTTTTTT.

This sequence joins TRBV28 and TRBJ1-4, with 7 bases aligning to TRBD1. CDR3 length: 15 residues. Trimming cost V 2 bases and J 7 bases; bases outside gene matches: 7. The V gene's germline CDR1 is MDHEN and CDR2 SYDVKM. The CDR3 region has the DNA TGTGCCAGCAGTTTAAGACAGGGTCTGGGTGAAAAACTGTTTTTT. This encodes CASSLRQGLGEKLFF.

This chain uses TRBV19 with TRBJ2-6, with a weak D call TRBD1 (5 bases). Germline CDR1 LNHDA, CDR2 SQIVND (reference sequence). The CDR3 is 15 amino acids. V was trimmed by 2 bases and J by 3 bases, leaving 8 bases between them. CDR3 bases: TGTGCCAGTAGTATATTGGGGCATGGGGCCAACGTCCTGACTTTC. Its translation is CASSILGHGANVLTF. Full variable domain (remainder filled in from reference TRBV19 and TRBJ2-6): DGGITQSPKYLFRKEGQNVTLSCEQNLNHDAMYWYRQDPGQGLRLIYYSQIVNDFQKGDIAEGYSVSREKKESFPLTVTSAQKNPTAFYLCASSILGHGANVLTFGAGSRLTVL.

The rearrangement links TRBV3-1 (or the pseudogene TRBV3-2) to TRBJ2-7; TRBD2 aligns across 12 bases. Germline CDR1 LGHDT, CDR2 YNNKEL (reference sequence). The CDR3 is 17 residues long. V gave up 4 bases and J gave up 3 bases; unmatched junction bases: 10. As DNA, the CDR3 is TGTGCCAGCAGCCGAGAGATCCCGGGACTAGCGGGCTACGAGCAGTACTTC. Its translation: CASSREIPGLAGYEQYF.

The rearrangement joins TRBV24-1 to TRBJ2-3; 9 nucleotides align to TRBD2. CDR1 KGHDR and CDR2 SFDVKD come from the germline V gene. J gave up 8 bases and V 5 bases, and 4 bases lay outside the gene matches. The CDR3 is 13 amino acids. CDR3 in amino acids: CATSVAGGRTQYF. CDR3 DNA sequence: TGTGCCACCAGTGTCGCGGGGGGGCGTACGCAGTATTTT.

The chain is built from TRBV27 and TRBJ1-2; TRBD1 might be the D (5 bases). Germline V gene sequence: CDR1 MNHEY, CDR2 SMNVEV (reference sequence). The CDR3 consists of 12 residues. V lost 4 bases and J 8 bases, leaving 11 bases between the germline ends. This CDR3 reads CASSSGSNGYTF. CDR3 bases: TGTGCCAGCAGTTCAGGGTCAAACGGCTACACCTTC.

The chain carries TRBV7-2 and TRBJ2-7, with D maybe TRBD2 (6 bases). Per germline, CDR1 SGHTA and CDR2 FQGNSA. The CDR3 totals 13 residues. Deletions cut 5 bases from V and 6 bases from J, with 14 bases between. CDR3 in DNA: TGTGCCAGCAGCCCAAGCCGGGGGATCGAGCAGTACTTC. It yields the protein CASSPSRGIEQYF.

The rearrangement links TRBV12-3 or TRBV12-4 to TRBJ2-3; D is undetermined. V was clipped by 7 bases and J by 2 bases, with 4 bases between them. The CDR3 totals 11 residues. The CDR3 here is CASTFTDTQYF. As DNA, the CDR3 is TGTGCCAGCACGTTCACAGATACGCAGTATTTT.

The V and J genes are TRBV18 and TRBJ1-5; a weak D match, TRBD1 (5 bases). Trimming removed 3 bases at V and 5 bases at J, with 8 bases between. Looked up from germline, CDR1 is KGHSH and CDR2 is LQKENI. This CDR3 comprises 13 residues. In DNA, the CDR3 is TGTGCCAGCTCACCGGGGCCCGATCAGCCCCAGCATTTT. This codes for CASSPGPDQPQHF.

This clone was seen more than once but under ten times. The chain employs TRBV11-2 and TRBJ2-2; perhaps TRBD2 as D (6 bases). CDR1 SGHAT and CDR2 FQNNGV come from the germline V gene. Trimming removed 1 base from V and 1 base from J, with 13 bases in between. The CDR3 is made up of 17 amino acids. The CDR3 nucleotides read TGTGCCAGCAGCTTAGTATTCGGACTAAGGAACACCGGGGAGCTGTTTTTT. It specifies CASSLVFGLRNTGELFF.

The J gene is TRBJ1-1, the V gene TRBV3-1 (or the pseudogene TRBV3-2); D might be TRBD1 (6 bases). The germline V gene has CDR1 LGHDT and CDR2 YNNKEL (reference sequence). The CDR3 extends over 14 amino acids. Trimming shortened V by 4 bases and J by 0 bases, and 9 bases separated the two germline ends. CDR3 sequence reads: CASSPRGVNTEAFF. DNA for the CDR3: TGTGCCAGCAGCCCCAGGGGCGTGAACACTGAAGCTTTCTTT.

The chain has TRBV7-9 and TRBJ1-3; D is unclear. The CDR3 loop spans 18 amino acids. V was pared by 5 bases and J by 0 bases, with 20 bases between. Germline V lookup: CDR1 SEHNR, CDR2 FQNEAQ (reference sequence). CDR3 nucleotide sequence: TGTGCCAGCAGCACCAAAACGTTCGAGGGTTACTCTGGAAACACCATATATTTT. It codes for CASSTKTFEGYSGNTIYF. The entire variable domain, with the rest obtained from reference TRBV7-9 and TRBJ1-3, is as follows: DTGVSQNPRHKITKRGQNVTFRCDPISEHNRLYWYRQTLGQGPEFLTYFQNEAQLEKSRLLSDRFSAERPKGSFSTLEIQRTEQGDSAMYLCASSTKTFEGYSGNTIYFGEGSWLTVV.

The chain carries TRBV14 and TRBJ2-7; 9 bases match TRBD1. The CDR3 sequence is 16 residues long. Per the germline V gene, CDR1 is SGHDN and CDR2 is FVKESK. With V trimmed by 4 bases and J by 6 bases, 13 bases remained unmatched. The CDR3 nucleotides read TGTGCCAGCAGCCCGAGGGGACAGGGCAGGAAGTCCGAGCAGTACTTC. As protein: CASSPRGQGRKSEQYF.

The chain has TRBV7-2 and TRBJ2-3, with D possibly matching TRBD2 (5 bases). Trimming took off 3 bases at V and 0 bases at J, with 10 bases between the two ends. Germline V gene sequence: CDR1 SGHTA, CDR2 FQGNSA. The CDR3 spans 15 residues. The CDR3 region is CASSFSEGSTDTQYF. For the CDR3, the DNA is TGTGCCAGCAGCTTTTCTGAGGGAAGCACAGATACGCAGTATTTT.

V usage is TRBV10-3 and J usage is TRBJ1-1; 7 positions match TRBD1. J gave up 3 bases and V 2 bases, and 3 bases lay outside the gene matches. This CDR3 spans 14 amino acids. Germline assignment: CDR1 ENHRY and CDR2 SYGVKD. In nucleotides, the CDR3 is TGTGCCATCAGTGAGGACAGGGTACACACTGAAGCTTTCTTT. It is translated as CAISEDRVHTEAFF.

The rearrangement joins TRBV28 to TRBJ1-4; the match to TRBD1 covers 7 bases. The CDR3 is made up of 14 amino acids. The V and J ends lost 7 bases and 5 bases, in that order; junction bases with no gene match: 7. Looked up from germline, CDR1 is MDHEN and CDR2 is SYDVKM. The CDR3 spells CASTRTGVNEKLFF. DNA for the CDR3: TGTGCCAGCACCAGAACAGGGGTAAATGAAAAACTGTTTTTT.

For the CDR3, the DNA is TGTGCCTGGATATATCGACCAACCGGGACAGTTTTCTCTGGAAACACCATATATTTT. Translation gives CAWIYRPTGTVFSGNTIYF. J is TRBJ1-3 and V is TRBV30; 7 bases fit TRBD1. Trimming cost V 4 bases and J 0 bases; bases outside gene matches: 18. CDR3 length: 19 residues. Germline-derived CDR1 and CDR2 are GTSNPN and SVGIG (reference sequence).

This clone was detected only once. The chain is built from TRBV27 and TRBJ1-1; perhaps TRBD1 as D (6 bases). Germline V CDR1 and CDR2: MNHEY, SMNVEV (reference sequence). CDR3 length: 15 residues. Trimming removed 6 bases at V and 0 bases at J, with 14 bases between. CDR3 sequence reads: CASSVQGNMNTEAFF. CDR3 bases: TGTGCCAGCAGCGTACAGGGTAACATGAACACTGAAGCTTTCTTT.

This clone was counted once. V usage is TRBV3-1 (or the pseudogene TRBV3-2) and J usage is TRBJ1-1, with D perhaps matching TRBD1 (5 bases). Germline V CDR1 and CDR2: LGHDT, YNNKEL (reference sequence). This CDR3 is 14 amino acids long. V was trimmed by 2 bases and J by 1 base, leaving 8 bases between them. The CDR3 coding sequence is TGTGCCAGCAGCCAAAACGGGGGGAACACTGAAGCTTTCTTT. It encodes CASSQNGGNTEAFF.

This clone came up a few times. The chain couples TRBV6-5 to TRBJ2-5; D is ambiguous. This CDR3 region has 13 residues. V was pared by 7 bases and J by 4 bases, with 13 bases between. Germline assignment: CDR1 MNHEY and CDR2 SVGAGI. CDR3 residues: CASTRTESETQYF. The DNA of the CDR3 is TGTGCCAGCACGCGAACCGAATCAGAGACCCAGTACTTC.

The J gene is TRBJ2-2, the V gene TRBV10-3; TRBD2 matches 9 bases. The V gene's germline CDR1 is ENHRY and CDR2 SYGVKD. The ends lost 10 bases at V and 4 bases at J; junction bases unmatched: 13. The CDR3 runs to 16 residues. The CDR3 reads CASAQAGGSLTGELFF. The CDR3 DNA sequence: TGTGCCAGTGCCCAGGCGGGAGGGTCCCTCACCGGGGAGCTGTTTTTT.

DNA for the CDR3: TGTGCCAGCAGCTTAGTCGGCGGGAAAACAGATACGCAGTATTTT. Translated: CASSLVGGKTDTQYF. The chain has TRBV7-2 and TRBJ2-3; a weak D match, TRBD2 (6 bases). Trimming pared 1 base from V and 3 bases from J, leaving 11 bases between. CDR1 is SGHTA, CDR2 FQGNSA, per germline. The CDR3 is 15 amino acids.

This clone was observed a handful of times. This chain connects TRBV3-1 (or the pseudogene TRBV3-2) to TRBJ2-7, with 7 nucleotides matching TRBD2. The CDR3 length is 13 residues. Germline CDR1 LGHDT, CDR2 YNNKEL (reference sequence). V lost 5 bases to trimming and J lost 4 bases; unmatched junction nucleotides: 5. The CDR3 coding sequence is TGTGCCAGCAGCTCCGGACTAGGGTACGAGCAGTACTTC. Residues: CASSSGLGYEQYF.